A selection of T cell receptor beta chains follows, all from one sample in a study of blood T cell repertoires in COVID-19. Some clones are missing from TCRdb's copy, which holds only in-frame ones; the method was immunoSEQ multiplex PCR. In the table there are fewer than 500,000 clones, roughly 87% of which are singletons. The specimen sequenced was PBMCs or T cells enriched from blood (not recorded which). The receptors here all came from a woman aged 18-35 years with acute COVID-19. CDR3s include the opening cysteine and the closing phenylalanine or tryptophan. Each record gives: clone size, V gene, D gene, J gene, CDR3 protein, CDR3 DNA. D genes are given only for firm matches. A clone size is listed for some rows: how often the clone was seen (once, few, many), or a class if it is expanded.

abundance: .
v_gene: TRBV27
d_gene: TRBD2
j_gene: TRBJ2-5
CDR3aa: CASSAWGGETQYF
CDR3nt: TGTGCCAGCAGTGCCTGGGGGGGAGAGACCCAGTACTTC

abundance: .
v_gene: TRBV21-1
d_gene: .
j_gene: TRBJ1-2
CDR3aa: CASSKEQGYGYTF
CDR3nt: TGTGCCAGCAGCAAAGAACAGGGGTATGGCTACACCTTC

abundance: .
v_gene: TRBV28
d_gene: .
j_gene: TRBJ2-3
CDR3aa: CASSPASVDTQYF
CDR3nt: TGTGCCAGCAGTCCCGCGTCCGTCGATACGCAGTATTTT

abundance: .
v_gene: TRBV11-2
d_gene: .
j_gene: TRBJ1-5
CDR3aa: CASSPEGRSNQPQHF
CDR3nt: TGTGCCAGCAGCCCGGAGGGCAGGAGCAATCAGCCCCAGCATTTT

abundance: once
v_gene: TRBV30
d_gene: .
j_gene: TRBJ2-6
CDR3aa: CAWSKQSGANVLTF
CDR3nt: TGTGCCTGGAGTAAACAATCTGGGGCCAACGTCCTGACTTTC

abundance: few
v_gene: TRBV27
d_gene: .
j_gene: TRBJ1-2
CDR3aa: CASSPGSLYGYTF
CDR3nt: TGTGCCAGCAGTCCCGGGTCCCTTTATGGCTACACCTTC

abundance: once
v_gene: TRBV23-1
d_gene: TRBD1
j_gene: TRBJ2-4
CDR3aa: CASSHGTAKTIQYF
CDR3nt: TGCGCCAGCAGTCACGGGACAGCAAAAACTATTCAGTACTTC

abundance: .
v_gene: TRBV28
d_gene: TRBD2
j_gene: TRBJ2-2
CDR3aa: CASSPGLAGAGELFF
CDR3nt: TGTGCCAGCAGCCCTGGACTAGCGGGAGCCGGGGAGCTGTTTTTT

abundance: .
v_gene: TRBV5-1
d_gene: TRBD1
j_gene: TRBJ1-4
CDR3aa: CASSLGTGGHTNEKLFF
CDR3nt: TGCGCCAGCAGCTTGGGGACAGGGGGTCATACTAATGAAAAACTGTTTTTT

abundance: .
v_gene: TRBV27
d_gene: TRBD1
j_gene: TRBJ1-6
CDR3aa: CASSFRQGNSPLHF
CDR3nt: TGTGCCAGCAGTTTTAGACAGGGAAATTCACCCCTCCACTTT

abundance: .
v_gene: TRBV5-5
d_gene: .
j_gene: TRBJ2-7
CDR3aa: CASSLTDRSSYEQYF
CDR3nt: TGTGCCAGCAGCTTGACCGACAGGAGCTCCTACGAGCAGTACTTC

abundance: .
v_gene: TRBV24-1
d_gene: TRBD1
j_gene: TRBJ1-1
CDR3aa: CATREQGAAEAFF
CDR3nt: TGTGCCACTAGAGAACAGGGGGCCGCTGAAGCTTTCTTT

abundance: .
v_gene: TRBV19
d_gene: .
j_gene: TRBJ2-7
CDR3aa: CASSTQGGAEQYF
CDR3nt: TGTGCCAGTAGTACCCAGGGCGGGGCCGAGCAGTACTTC

abundance: few
v_gene: TRBV2
d_gene: .
j_gene: TRBJ1-5
CDR3aa: CASGGTSGEPQHF
CDR3nt: TGTGCCAGTGGGGGGACCTCGGGGGAGCCCCAGCATTTT

abundance: .
v_gene: TRBV5-6
d_gene: .
j_gene: TRBJ2-7
CDR3aa: CASSLGPKRSYEQYF
CDR3nt: TGTGCCAGCAGCTTGGGCCCTAAGCGATCCTACGAGCAGTACTTC

abundance: .
v_gene: TRBV9
d_gene: TRBD1
j_gene: TRBJ2-6
CDR3aa: CASSVEQGASGANVLTF
CDR3nt: TGTGCCAGCAGCGTAGAACAGGGGGCGTCCGGGGCCAACGTCCTGACTTTC

abundance: .
v_gene: TRBV29-1
d_gene: .
j_gene: TRBJ2-2
CDR3aa: CSVVLTGELFF
CDR3nt: TGCAGCGTTGTACTGACCGGGGAGCTGTTTTTT

abundance: once
v_gene: TRBV2
d_gene: TRBD1
j_gene: TRBJ1-5
CDR3aa: CASSLRTGGQPQHF
CDR3nt: TGTGCCAGCAGTCTGAGGACAGGGGGCCAGCCCCAGCATTTT

abundance: once
v_gene: TRBV3-1/TRBV3-2
d_gene: .
j_gene: TRBJ1-2
CDR3aa: CASSQAGSNYGYTF
CDR3nt: TGTGCCAGCAGCCAGGCAGGGTCCAACTATGGCTACACCTTC